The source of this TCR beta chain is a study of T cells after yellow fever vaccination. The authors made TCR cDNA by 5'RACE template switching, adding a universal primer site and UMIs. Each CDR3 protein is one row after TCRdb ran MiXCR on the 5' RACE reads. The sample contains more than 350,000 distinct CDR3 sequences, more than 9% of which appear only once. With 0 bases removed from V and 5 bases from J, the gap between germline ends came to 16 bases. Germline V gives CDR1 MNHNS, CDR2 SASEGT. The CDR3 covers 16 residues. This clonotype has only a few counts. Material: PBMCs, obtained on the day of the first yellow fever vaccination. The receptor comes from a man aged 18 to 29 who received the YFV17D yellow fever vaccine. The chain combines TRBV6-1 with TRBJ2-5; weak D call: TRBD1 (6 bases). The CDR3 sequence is CASSEAPDRPRETQYF. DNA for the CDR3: TGTGCCAGCAGTGAAGCCCCTGACAGGCCGCGGGAGACCCAGTACTTC.